This entry describes one TCR beta chain. What it binds is not known. The CDR3 runs 16 residues. V dropped 5 bases and J dropped 0 bases, with 17 bases sitting between them. The V gene's germline CDR1 is SGHAT and CDR2 FQNNGV. TCRdb redid the calling of the 5' RACE reads with MiXCR, one entry per CDR3 protein. The data show about 420,000 distinct CDR3 sequences, with about a fifth seen just once and about a sixth held by the top ten. This sample was included in a study of CD8 T cells in ankylosing spondylitis. Study-wide points: Within ankylosing spondylitis blood, a TCR beta motif made up of eight highly homologous variants appeared to be characteristic.

The sample taken for sequencing was blood, either unsorted or a sorted T cell fraction (not recorded which). This sequence joins TRBV11-2 and TRBJ2-7; no clear D. The TCR was taken from a male donor with ankylosing spondylitis. CDR3: CASSLGSQAYSYEQYF. For the CDR3, the DNA is TGTGCCAGCAGCCTCGGCTCCCAGGCATACTCCTACGAGCAGTACTTC.